This T cell receptor (beta chain) originates from a study of regulatory T cells in long-lasting Graves disease (dated by TCRdb to the early 2020s). For the study in its entirety: Antithyroid drugs had been taken for less than 3 months by newly diagnosed Graves' disease patients. Persistent Graves' disease patients were compared with newly diagnosed Graves' disease patients by peripheral blood TCR sequencing and RNA sequencing. The study took place in China and was registered as a clinical trial. A total of some 35 samples underwent TCR sequencing, from about 13 patients with persistent Graves' disease and 20 or so patients with newly diagnosed Graves' disease.

Libraries were constructed by multiplex PCR. TCRdb lists the instrument as Illumina HiSeq 4000. iRepertoire HTBI primers and Arm-PCR amplification of CDR3 regions were used to construct TCR beta libraries. PCR products were gel purified before sequencing. On the study's bioinformatics: A total of 62 TRBV and some 15 TRBJ segments were identified across samples and were used for gene usage analysis of CDR3 amino acid clonotypes. COPE and FqMerger were used to merge filtered high-quality paired reads into contigs. Contigs were aligned with BLAST to IMGT TRBV, TRBD and TRBJ reference genes, and CDR3 was defined per IMGT. Clonotypes above 0.1% frequency were classified as highly expanded clones. Shannon entropy was used to measure repertoire diversity, and the Gini coefficient was used to measure V-J evenness. A clonotype was considered public if more than one individual shared it. TCRdb's own reprocessing of the public reads used fastp at Q25 and MiXCR and kept productive beta chains. Each CDR3 protein gets just one entry, which takes the most common genes and DNA from the rows behind it. TCRdb's processing, not the authors' own work, is the source of the V and J calls. The table for this sample lists 450,000 to 600,000 distinct CDR3 sequences; around an eighth of them were counted only once. Clones ranked in the top ten supply roughly a tenth of the sample.

Spanning cysteine to phenylalanine, the CDR3 consists of 16 amino acids. Only the CDR3 region is kept as DNA, spanning 48 bases read in frame from base 1. Trimming leaves V shorter by 6 bases and J shorter by 7 bases, with the junction holding 10 bases beyond the gene matches. Overall study outcomes, separate from this receptor: Lower TCR Shannon entropy and fewer highly expanded clones were observed in persistent Graves' disease patients than in newly diagnosed patients, which suggested clonal expansion. Patients with persistent disease shared more public clonotypes (approximately 2,500) than newly diagnosed patients did (roughly 970). Sequencing and analysis were restricted to the TCR beta chain. Preferential use of TRBV28, TRBJ1-2 and TRBJ2-5 was observed in persistent disease, whereas TRBV20-1 and TRBJ2-1 were favored in newly diagnosed disease. Because the primary lesion, thyroid tissue, could not be accessed, the study looked at peripheral blood alone. The authors acknowledged the small sample size as a limitation that may reduce accuracy.

This clonotype was observed many times. No antigen is known for it. Per-base quality was not reported, and no clone a single base away is much larger than it. Read against the paper, the sample's time point label means: newly diagnosed GD, antithyroid drugs for less than 3 months. RNA was extracted from PBMCs in TRIzol for both TCR sequencing and RNA sequencing. The diagnosis of Graves' disease was made according to American Thyroid Association guidelines. The patients came from an endocrinology department in Xi'an, China. From each patient, about 9.7 milliliters of peripheral blood was collected into an EDTA anticoagulant tube. PBMCs were isolated by Ficoll Paque Plus density gradient separation without further T cell sorting. An Agilent 2100 Bioanalyzer and agarose gel were used to check RNA quality, and a NanoDrop 2000 was used to measure RNA concentration. This sample was also put to use in a study of T cells in Graves' hyperthyroidism and ophthalmopathy. As that second study puts it: Stable Graves' hyperthyroidism was defined as no progression to ophthalmopathy during 18 months of follow-up. Hyperthyroidism patients were newly diagnosed, with disease duration under 2 months, and aged 18 to 65 years. Any patient with an uncontrolled infection, another autoimmune disease, pregnancy or lactation was excluded. Clinical symptoms, serum thyroxine and TRAb, thyroid ultrasound, and orbital computed tomography formed the basis for the diagnoses. The first round of RT-PCR for the TCR CDR3 was performed with the HTBI primer set and the Qiagen OneStep RT-PCR kit. Most expanded thyroid clonotypes (frequency above 0.001) were also detected in blood, suggesting blood repertoires may reflect thyroid immune responses. Ophthalmopathy was separated from stable hyperthyroidism by a 13 V-J signature model, with around 90% sensitivity and 81% to 82% specificity obtained in cross-validation and 80%/75% obtained in testing. During validation, the model predicted progression to ophthalmopathy a median of roughly 7.1 months ahead of onset, with almost 71% sensitivity and more than 72% specificity. A discovery cohort of about a hundred patients, roughly 43 with Graves' ophthalmopathy and over 55 with stable Graves' hyperthyroidism, was used to find distinguishing TCR V-J signatures. Prospective prediction of ophthalmopathy was tested in an independent validation cohort consisting of some 19 hyperthyroidism patients and around 16 patients who later progressed to ophthalmopathy. The 100 or so discovery patients were divided at random into training and test sets in a 7:3 ratio. In addition, the study compared T-cell repertoires in thyroid tissue and in blood from five or six Graves' hyperthyroidism patients. After blood sampling, hyperthyroidism patients were treated with methimazole at a starting dose of 30 mg daily, and ophthalmopathy patients were treated with high-dose intravenous methylprednisolone. Libraries were constructed in a second round of multiplex PCR, after which size selection and purification were carried out. Paired-end sequencing of the libraries was performed with 100 bp reads on an Illumina HiSeq2000. Raw data were processed with SOAPnuke, discarding reads with adapters, uncalled bases, mean Phred below 15, or no exact constant-primer or identifier match. COPE v1.2.5 was used to merge high-quality paired reads, and clonotypes were defined as unique nucleotide sequences. MiTCR v1.1 was used to align the clonotypes against IMGT TRBV, TRBD and TRBJ reference segments. Analysis was restricted to V-J combinations with a frequency above 0.0001, which covered 99% to 99.2% of repertoires. The TCS score was defined as the ratio of F50 (clonal expansion) to E x V (chaos), calculated using BLOSUM62-based TCRdist between CDR3 peptides within each V-J. Welch's t-statistics and random forest reduced some 510 V-J features to 10 to 15, which were used in a naive Bayes classifier (R e1071). No statistical method was used to set the sample size in advance, and investigators knew the group allocation. The paper describes TCR Vbeta CDR3 sequencing of more than 120 peripheral blood samples, made up of about 40 ophthalmopathy patients, roughly 72 hyperthyroidism patients and some 17 progressor patients.

This receptor chain uses TRBV12-3 or TRBV12-4 and TRBJ2-3; 13 middle bases align to TRBD2. This specimen consisted of peripheral blood mononuclear cells (PBMCs), obtained at new diagnosis, from a patient treated with antithyroid drugs. The origin of this receptor is a man aged 25 to 40 with Graves disease. Donor details come from another sample of the same person, matched by shared clones. The CDR3 region has the sequence CASSQLAGGPRHTQYF. The bases are TGTGCCAGCAGCCAACTAGCGGGAGGGCCGCGGCATACGCAGTATTTT.